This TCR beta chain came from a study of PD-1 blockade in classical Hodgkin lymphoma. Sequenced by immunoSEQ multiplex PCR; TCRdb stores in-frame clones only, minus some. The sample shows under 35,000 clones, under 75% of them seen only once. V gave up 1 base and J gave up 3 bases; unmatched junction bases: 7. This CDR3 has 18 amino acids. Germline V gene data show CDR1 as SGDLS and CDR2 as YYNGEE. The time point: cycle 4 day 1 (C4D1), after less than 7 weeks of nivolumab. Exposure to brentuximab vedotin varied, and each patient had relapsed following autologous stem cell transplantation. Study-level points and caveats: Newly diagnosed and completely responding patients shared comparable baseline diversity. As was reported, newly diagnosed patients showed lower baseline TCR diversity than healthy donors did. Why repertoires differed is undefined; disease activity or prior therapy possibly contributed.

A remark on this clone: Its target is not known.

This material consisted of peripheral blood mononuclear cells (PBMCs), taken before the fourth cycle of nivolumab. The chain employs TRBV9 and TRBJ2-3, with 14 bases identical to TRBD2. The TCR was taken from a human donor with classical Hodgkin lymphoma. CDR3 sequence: CASSVIMGTSGGTDTQYF. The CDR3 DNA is TGTGCCAGCAGCGTAATAATGGGGACTAGCGGGGGTACAGATACGCAGTATTTT.